This paragraph covers one TCR beta chain sequence. Its antigen is unidentified. The CDR3 consists of 14 residues. J lost 8 bases, V lost 1 base, and 1 base had no gene match. Germline V gene lookup returns CDR1 LNHNV and CDR2 YYDKDF (reference sequence). The sample originates from a study of cytomegalovirus exposure and HLA in healthy donors. As for the study in general: Among 150 million to 200 million T cells, an earlier analysis found 90 million to 130 million unique TCR beta sequences. Study-wide results and caveats: The authors assumed roughly uniform sequencing depth across donors for presence/absence analyses. A later analysis reportedly identified an Asian-associated ancestry cluster as carrying fewer N-insertions than the 666-donor mean. Some V segments could not be told apart, so they were left out, TRBV6-2 and TRBV6-3 among them.

It was with 60 Vbeta and 13 Jbeta primers that the PCR ran. Here immunoSEQ multiplex PCR was the method, and the copy in TCRdb shows in-frame clones only, minus some. Of 100,000 to 140,000 clones in the sample, approximately 81% were seen once. This receptor was obtained from a man aged 25 to 45 in good health and CMV-seronegative. The source material was PBMCs. This chain uses TRBV15 with TRBJ2-1; 11 bases align to TRBD2. CDR3 coding DNA: TGTGCCACCAGCAGAGGGGGACTAGCGGATGAGCAGTTCTTC. Its protein is CATSRGGLADEQFF.